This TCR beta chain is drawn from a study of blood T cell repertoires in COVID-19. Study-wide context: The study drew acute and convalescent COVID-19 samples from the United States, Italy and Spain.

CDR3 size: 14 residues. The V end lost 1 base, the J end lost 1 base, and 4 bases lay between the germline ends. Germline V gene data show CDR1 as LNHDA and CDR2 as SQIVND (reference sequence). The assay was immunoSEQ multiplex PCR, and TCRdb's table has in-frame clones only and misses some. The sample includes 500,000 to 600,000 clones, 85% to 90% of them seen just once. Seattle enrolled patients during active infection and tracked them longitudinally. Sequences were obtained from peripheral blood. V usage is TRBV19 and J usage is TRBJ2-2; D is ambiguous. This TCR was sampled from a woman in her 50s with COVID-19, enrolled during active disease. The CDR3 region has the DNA TGTGCCAGTAGTATAGCGGGGAACACCGGGGAGCTGTTTTTT. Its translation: CASSIAGNTGELFF.